The source of this T cell receptor (beta chain) is a study of ipilimumab plus nivolumab after autologous stem cell transplantation. The overall study: A median of roughly eight nivolumab and 5 ipilimumab doses were given. The myeloma cohort included high-risk transplant-naive patients and patients relapsing within 3 years of a first autologous transplant.

Overall study results and limits: TCR repertoire, Treg phenotype and gut microbiota reportedly support more study of this approach.

Concerning this clone itself: Antigen unknown.

Repertoires were generated with immunoSEQ multiplex PCR, while TCRdb's copy carries only in-frame clones and drops some. The profile shows about 40,000 clones, over 90% of them singletons. Ipilimumab, 1 mg/kg, started 14 to 28 days after autologous transplant. Germline V gene lookup returns CDR1 MDHEN and CDR2 SYDVKM. Between the trimmed V and J ends, which lost 6 bases and 9 bases, there was a span of 23 bases. This CDR3 has 15 residues. The clonotype originates from a male donor with multiple myeloma. Sample: PBMCs, taken in a trial of ipilimumab plus nivolumab as post-transplant consolidation. The V call is TRBV28, the J call TRBJ2-5, with TRBD2 as a possible D gene (7 bases). The CDR3 coding sequence is TGTGCCAGCAGGGAGGGACGGGGGGCAGTTTGGGCCCAGTACTTC. This codes for CASREGRGAVWAQYF.